The 2 T cell receptor beta chains below all came from one sample that was sequenced in a study of T cell responses to AZD1222 COVID-19 vaccine (dated by TCRdb to the early 2020s). The sample's time point label, in plain terms: baseline before first vaccination. Receptor amplification or capture employed the immunoSEQ multiplex PCR assay. In its TCRdb copy, this immuneACCESS table keeps in-frame sequences only and misses some clones. Where compared with another copy, unresolved V genes explain less than half of these, and the others have no known cause. The sample yields about 150,000 clones; roughly nine tenths were counted once. The ten most abundant clones make up 5% to 5.5% of the sample. Sample: peripheral blood, taken on day 0 of AZD1222 vaccination. These receptors were taken from an adult in good health.

This chain joins TRBV7-9 and TRBJ1-3; possible D gene TRBD1, 5 bases. The ends were cut back, 5 bases at V and 3 bases at J, with 8 bases in the middle. The germline gives CDR1 SEHNR, CDR2 FQNEAQ (reference sequence). This CDR3 contains 13 residues. In DNA form, the CDR3 reads TGTGCCAGCAGCCAGGGTAGTGGAAACACCATATATTTT. Its translation: CASSQGSGNTIYF.

The chain employs TRBV12-3 or TRBV12-4 and TRBJ1-1; D not resolved. The CDR3 runs to 13 residues. V shed 10 bases and J shed 1 base, with 13 bases lying between them. This chain's CDR3 is CATLHGPNTEAFF. DNA of the CDR3: TGTGCCACCTTACATGGCCCGAACACTGAAGCTTTCTTT.